One sample yielded the 7 T cell receptor beta chains listed below, sequenced in a study of CXCR3-negative and CXCR3-positive naive CD8 T cells. Study results and limitations: More hydrophobic TRB CDR3s occurred in CXCR3-positive than in CXCR3-negative naive cells.

No antigen has been assigned to these receptors. Through 5' RACE with UMI labels, the TRB cDNA libraries were prepared. TCRdb reprocessed the 5' RACE reads, with one entry per CDR3 protein and no DNA. This listing includes roughly 110,000 distinct CDR3 sequences. Sample: naive CXCR3+ CD8+ T cells from blood. Subset in this sample: CD45RO-CCR7+CD27+CD95- naive CD8+ T cells expressing CXCR3 (TNR3+). Every receptor here comes from a human donor in good health. Some clones in this sample may be carry-over from other donors' samples.

V gene TRBV27 combines with J gene TRBJ1-6; TCRdb reports TRBD1, a call that lacks DNA to check it against. The germline V gene has CDR1 MNHEY and CDR2 SMNVEV (reference sequence). This CDR3 comprises 18 residues. The CDR3 region is CASSSPPPGSSYNSPLHF.

The chain carries TRBV27 and TRBJ2-2; TCRdb's D gene call, TRBD2, goes unchecked for lack of DNA. Germline values: CDR1 MNHEY, CDR2 SMNVEV (reference sequence). The CDR3 spans 17 residues. The CDR3 loop reads CASSLSTGLADTGELFF.

The rearrangement links TRBV29-1 to TRBJ2-7. In germline, CDR1 is SQVTM, CDR2 ANQGSEA. CDR3 length: 14 residues. The CDR3 region is CSVEEDASSYEQYF.

This sequence joins TRBV6-2 or TRBV6-3 and TRBJ2-2; there is no DNA to check the TCRdb D call of TRBD2. The CDR3 loop spans 13 amino acids. Germline V gene lookup returns CDR1 MNHEY and CDR2 SVGEGT. CDR3 region: CASSGGLTGELFF.

The chain employs TRBV29-1 and TRBJ1-2; TCRdb lists TRBD1, though no DNA is available to test this call. The CDR3 length is 12 residues. Germline V gene data show CDR1 as SQVTM and CDR2 as ANQGSEA. The CDR3 region is CSVEEAGYGYTF.

The CDR3 loop reads CAWTSGNNEQFF. This chain joins TRBV30 and TRBJ2-1; there is no DNA to check the TCRdb D call of TRBD2. The CDR3 length is 12 residues. Germline CDR1 and CDR2: GTSNPN and SVGIG (reference sequence).

This rearrangement joins TRBV7-9 to TRBJ2-7; checking the TCRdb D call of TRBD1 is not possible without DNA. The CDR3 has 13 amino acids. Germline CDR1 and CDR2: SEHNR and FQNEAQ (reference sequence). CDR3: CASSHPGSYEQYF.